The 12 T cell receptor beta chains reported below all come from one sample, sequenced in a study of blood T cell repertoires in COVID-19. This table comes from immunoSEQ multiplex PCR, and its TCRdb copy is limited to in-frame clones, with some not included. The table has approximately 140,000 clones, around 81% seen once. Sequenced sample: peripheral blood. The receptors were sampled from a human donor in a cohort sampled during active COVID-19.

The V call is TRBV7-3, the J call TRBJ2-3, with D possibly being TRBD2 (5 bases). V shed 1 base and J shed 3 bases, with 14 bases lying between them. Germline lookup yields CDR1 SGHTA and CDR2 FQGTGA. This CDR3 spans 16 amino acids. CDR3: CASSLSPVPGTDTQYF. The CDR3 nucleotides read TGTGCCAGCAGCTTAAGTCCGGTCCCGGGGACAGATACGCAGTATTTT.

This clone came up once. The chain links TRBV4-1 to TRBJ2-2; perhaps TRBD1 as D (6 bases). Germline assignment: CDR1 MGHRA and CDR2 YSYEKL. The CDR3 loop spans 16 amino acids. V lost 0 bases, J lost 4 bases, and 12 bases lay in between. The CDR3 protein is CASSQDQQGGTGELFF. CDR3 coding DNA: TGCGCCAGCAGCCAAGATCAACAGGGCGGCACCGGGGAGCTGTTTTTT.

The rearrangement links TRBV5-4 to TRBJ1-2; 10 positions match TRBD1. The germline V gene encodes CDR1 SGHNT and CDR2 YYREEE (reference sequence). The J segment lost 5 bases and the V segment lost 2 bases, leaving 3 bases of the junction unmatched. There are 14 residues in the CDR3. The CDR3 DNA is TGTGCCAGCAGCTTACCGGGACAGGGGTATGGCTACACCTTC. Its translation: CASSLPGQGYGYTF.

The rearrangement uses TRBV14 and TRBJ2-3, with 9 bases fitting TRBD2. Trimming at V came to 2 bases and at J to 5 bases, leaving 8 bases not matched to a gene. Germline loops: CDR1 SGHDN, CDR2 FVKESK. This CDR3 is built from 16 residues. The CDR3 DNA follows: TGTGCCAGCAGCCAACTTGGCGGGAGGGGGATAGATACGCAGTATTTT. Its protein product is CASSQLGGRGIDTQYF.

The chain is built from TRBV10-3 and TRBJ1-1; D might be TRBD1 (6 bases). The CDR3 runs 16 residues. Per the germline V gene, CDR1 is ENHRY and CDR2 is SYGVKD. The V end was cut by 4 bases, the J end by 0 bases, with 15 bases between. The CDR3 region is CAISGTTGRVNTEAFF. In DNA, the CDR3 is TGTGCCATCAGTGGGACGACAGGAAGAGTGAACACTGAAGCTTTCTTT.

A single count supports this clone. The chain uses TRBV27 and TRBJ1-4; tentative D call: TRBD1 (5 bases). Germline-derived CDR1 and CDR2 are MNHEY and SMNVEV (reference sequence). V lost 7 bases, J lost 10 bases, and 16 bases lay in between. There are 13 residues in the CDR3. The CDR3 DNA follows: TGTGCCAGCAAAGCAGGGTGGAACGGAAAACTGTTTTTT. Its protein is CASKAGWNGKLFF.

This clone was recorded a few times. J is TRBJ2-7 and V is TRBV7-8; 8 positions match TRBD2. Germline CDR1 SGHVS, CDR2 FQNEAQ. V lost 0 bases and J lost 0; bases outside the gene matches: 4. The CDR3 has 16 amino acids. CDR3 DNA sequence: TGTGCCAGCAGCTTAGCGATGCGGGAGGACTCCTACGAGCAGTACTTC. Its translation is CASSLAMREDSYEQYF.

The table lists this clone with a count of one. The genes are TRBV6-6 and TRBJ1-1; D unresolved. The V gene's germline CDR1 is MNHNY and CDR2 SVGAGI (reference sequence). There are 12 residues in the CDR3. V lost 5 bases to trimming and J lost 7 bases, with 11 bases between them. The CDR3 protein is CASSDGIYEAFF. The CDR3 DNA follows: TGTGCCAGCAGTGACGGGATCTATGAAGCTTTCTTT.

V is TRBV11-3 and J is TRBJ2-5; 12 bases line up with TRBD2. Germline assignment: CDR1 SGHNT and CDR2 YENEEA. V shed 4 bases, J shed 3 bases, and the junction held 3 bases outside the gene matches. The CDR3 loop spans 15 amino acids. In DNA, the CDR3 is TGTGCCAGCAGCTCGGGACTAGCGGGTAAAGAGACCCAGTACTTC. This codes for CASSSGLAGKETQYF.

The chain carries TRBV20-1 and TRBJ2-7; possible D gene TRBD2, 5 bases. V gave up 6 bases and J gave up 6 bases, with 12 bases separating them. This CDR3 is 11 amino acids long. The V gene's germline CDR1 is DFQATT and CDR2 SNEGSKA (reference sequence). CDR3 in DNA: TGCAGTGCGGGGAGTCCACGCGAGCAGTACTTC. It translates to CSAGSPREQYF.

The DNA for the CDR3 is TGTGCCAGCAACACAGGGCACCAAGAGACCCAGTACTTC. Translated, it gives CASNTGHQETQYF. The gene calls are TRBV19 and TRBJ2-5; maybe TRBD1 (6 bases). There are 13 residues in the CDR3. Deletions cut 9 bases from V and 0 bases from J, with 11 bases between. Germline CDR1 is LNHDA and CDR2 is SQIVND (reference sequence).

The rearrangement links TRBV6-1 to TRBJ1-2; D might be TRBD1 (5 bases). The CDR3 consists of 14 residues. Trimming took off 2 bases at V and 4 bases at J, with 11 bases between the two ends. Germline CDR1 is MNHNS and CDR2 is SASEGT. CDR3 sequence reads: CASSEQGFIYGYTF. DNA of the CDR3: TGTGCCAGCAGTGAACAGGGTTTCATCTATGGCTACACCTTC.